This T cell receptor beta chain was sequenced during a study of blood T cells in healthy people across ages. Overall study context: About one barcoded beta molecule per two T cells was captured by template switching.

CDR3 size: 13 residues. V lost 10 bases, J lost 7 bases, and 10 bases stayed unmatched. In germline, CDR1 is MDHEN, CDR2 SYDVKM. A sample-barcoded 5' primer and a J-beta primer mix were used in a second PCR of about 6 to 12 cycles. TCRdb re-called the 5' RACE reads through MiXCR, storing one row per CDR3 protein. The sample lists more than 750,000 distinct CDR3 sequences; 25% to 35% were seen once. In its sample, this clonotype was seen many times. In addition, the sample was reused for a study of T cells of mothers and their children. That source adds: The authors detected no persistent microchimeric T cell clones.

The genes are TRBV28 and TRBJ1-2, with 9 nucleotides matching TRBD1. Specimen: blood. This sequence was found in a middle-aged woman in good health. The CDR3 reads CATPGQGEAGYTF. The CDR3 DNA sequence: TGTGCCACCCCGGGACAGGGAGAAGCTGGCTACACCTTC.